Below are 25 T cell receptor beta chains sequenced from a single sample in a study of blood T cell repertoires in COVID-19. The repertoire was sequenced with immunoSEQ multiplex PCR; TCRdb's copy has only in-frame clones and lacks some. The sample holds fewer than 500,000 clones; 81% are singletons and the top ten take roughly 1.1%. Sequenced: peripheral blood. The receptors stem from a human donor with acute or convalescent COVID-19. The donor label of this sample is uncertain.

The gene calls are TRBV5-1 and TRBJ2-1; 11 positions agree with TRBD2. Germline V gene sequence: CDR1 SGHRS, CDR2 YFSETQ. This CDR3 region has 15 residues. V shed 4 bases, J shed 7 bases, and the junction held 7 bases outside the gene matches. Written as DNA, the CDR3 is TGCGCCAGCAGCCCTACTAGCGGGAGTGCGAATGAGCAGTTCTTC. Translating it yields CASSPTSGSANEQFF.

V gene TRBV7-6 combines with J gene TRBJ1-3, with D perhaps matching TRBD1 (5 bases). V gave up 0 bases and J gave up 4 bases, with 13 bases separating them. Germline V gene sequence: CDR1 SGHVS, CDR2 FNYEAQ. The CDR3 runs to 16 residues. The CDR3 bases are TGTGCCAGCAGCTTAGCGATTCGGGGGAGCGGAAACACCATATATTTT. Its translation: CASSLAIRGSGNTIYF.

Of note for this clone: Germline and junction disagree at one end, which may indicate a read error. This rearrangement joins TRBV5-5 to TRBJ1-2; 7 bases match TRBD1. Germline V gene data show CDR1 as SGHKS and CDR2 as YYEKEE (reference sequence). The CDR3 totals 15 residues. CDR3 region: CASTLGGTAPFGYTF. For the CDR3, the DNA is TGTGCCAGCACCTTGGGTGGGACAGCGCCCTTTGGCTACACCTTC.

The chain joins TRBV30 to TRBJ2-7; TRBD1 matches 11 bases. The CDR3 totals 15 residues. The junction had 7 bases not matched to a gene; V was cut back by 3 bases and J by 3 bases. Germline values: CDR1 GTSNPN, CDR2 SVGIG (reference sequence). The CDR3 nucleotides are TGTGCCTGGAGCCTCACCGGGACAGGGGGCTACGAGCAGTACTTC. Protein sequence: CAWSLTGTGGYEQYF.

The sample holds a few counts of this clone. V is TRBV6-6 and J is TRBJ1-5; maybe TRBD1 (5 bases). Germline V gene lookup returns CDR1 MNHNY and CDR2 SVGAGI (reference sequence). V lost 7 bases to trimming and J lost 5 bases, with 21 bases between them. The CDR3 loop spans 16 amino acids. CDR3 DNA: TGTGCCAGCACTCCCTTCGACAGTCACGGGCATCAGCCCCAGCATTTT. This gives the protein CASTPFDSHGHQPQHF.

V usage is TRBV28 and J usage is TRBJ2-7, with 11 nucleotides matching TRBD2. V gave up 5 bases and J gave up 6 bases; unmatched junction bases: 9. Germline values: CDR1 MDHEN, CDR2 SYDVKM. There are 15 residues in the CDR3. CDR3 nucleotide sequence: TGTGCCAGCAGTGCCCAACTAGCGGGGGCAGCCGAGCAGTACTTC. Protein product: CASSAQLAGAAEQYF.

This chain links TRBV2 with TRBJ2-7; TRBD1 agrees at 8 bases. This CDR3 is 14 amino acids long. CDR1 is SNHLY and CDR2 is FYNNEI in the germline V gene. V trimming: 4 bases; J trimming: 2 bases; junction bases outside the gene matches: 4. Written as DNA, the CDR3 is TGTGCCAGCAGTGTTCAGGGGGCCACCTACGAGCAGTACTTC. Translating it yields CASSVQGATYEQYF.

V usage is TRBV27 and J usage is TRBJ2-1, with D possibly matching TRBD1 (5 bases). This CDR3 comprises 11 residues. The V end lost 10 bases, the J end lost 7 bases, and 11 bases lay between the germline ends. The germline V gene encodes CDR1 MNHEY and CDR2 SMNVEV (reference sequence). CDR3 nucleotide sequence: TGTGCCATCTCAGGGCCAAATGAGCAGTTCTTC. Encoded protein: CAISGPNEQFF.

The table lists this clone with a count of one. This sequence joins TRBV7-9 and TRBJ2-5; 9 positions match TRBD1. V was pared by 1 base and J by 4 bases, with 4 bases of the junction left unmatched. CDR3 size: 15 residues. Germline V gives CDR1 SEHNR, CDR2 FQNEAQ (reference sequence). The CDR3 loop is CASSLGDRALETQYF. DNA for the CDR3: TGTGCCAGCAGCTTAGGGGACAGGGCCCTAGAGACCCAGTACTTC.

As DNA, the CDR3 is TGTGCCAGCACCCGGGGGACCGGCGAGCAGTACTTC. Translation gives CASTRGTGEQYF. The V and J genes are TRBV2 and TRBJ2-7; a weak D match, TRBD2 (6 bases). The CDR3 has 12 amino acids. Germline loops: CDR1 SNHLY, CDR2 FYNNEI. The V end lost 7 bases, the J end lost 6 bases, and 13 bases lay between the germline ends.

This clone occurred once. This sequence joins TRBV5-5 and TRBJ2-7; 7 bases agree with TRBD1. V dropped 2 bases and J dropped 0; count of bases not matched to a gene: 8. The CDR3 sequence is 16 residues long. Germline V lookup: CDR1 SGHKS, CDR2 YYEKEE (reference sequence). The CDR3 DNA reads as TGTGCCAGCAGCTTCCGAGGGACAGCCGGCTCCTACGAGCAGTACTTC. Amino acid sequence: CASSFRGTAGSYEQYF.

This clone was seen more than once but under ten times. V gene TRBV18 combines with J gene TRBJ2-3, with D possibly matching TRBD2 (6 bases). V lost 2 bases and J lost 3, with 15 bases in between. This CDR3 has 16 residues. From germline, CDR1 is KGHSH and CDR2 LQKENI. CDR3 region: CASSPKGGVRTDTQYF. In nucleotides, the CDR3 is TGTGCCAGCTCACCAAAGGGCGGGGTGAGGACAGATACGCAGTATTTT. Full variable domain (remainder filled in from reference TRBV18 and TRBJ2-3): NAGVMQNPRHLVRRRGQEARLRCSPMKGHSHVYWYRQLPEEGLKFMVYLQKENIIDESGMPKERFSAEFPKEGPSILRIQQVVRGDSAAYFCASSPKGGVRTDTQYFGPGTRLTVL.

This clone was detected only once. CDR3 sequence reads: CASSLYDRGNSPLHF. Here the CDR3 DNA reads TGTGCCAGCAGCCTCTACGACAGGGGCAATTCACCCCTCCACTTT. V gene TRBV3-1 (or the pseudogene TRBV3-2) combines with J gene TRBJ1-6, with TRBD1 matching 8 bases. Germline V gene sequence: CDR1 LGHDT, CDR2 YNNKEL (reference sequence). V lost 4 bases to trimming and J lost 7 bases; unmatched junction nucleotides: 6. The CDR3 covers 15 residues.

The V and J genes are TRBV6-5 and TRBJ1-6; D is ambiguous. Trimming took 2 bases from V and 7 from J, leaving 12 bases between them. The CDR3 has 15 amino acids. In germline, CDR1 is MNHEY, CDR2 SVGAGI. CDR3 loop: CASSYELGRNSPLHF. The DNA of the CDR3 is TGTGCCAGCAGTTACGAGTTGGGCAGGAATTCACCCCTCCACTTT.

This clone showed up just once. The chain employs TRBV7-9 and TRBJ1-3, with a possible D match to TRBD1 (5 bases). V was pared by 0 bases and J by 8 bases, with 17 bases between. The CDR3 totals 16 residues. Germline lookup yields CDR1 SEHNR and CDR2 FQNEAQ (reference sequence). The CDR3 nucleotides are TGTGCCAGCAGCTTAGCGCTGGGCAGGGCGGCAGACACCATATATTTT. It specifies CASSLALGRAADTIYF.

The sample holds a few counts of this clone. The rearrangement uses TRBV5-1 and TRBJ1-2; D is possibly TRBD1 (5 bases). This CDR3 is built from 14 residues. Germline V gene sequence: CDR1 SGHRS, CDR2 YFSETQ. V was shortened by 4 bases and J by 4 bases, with 14 bases between the two germline ends. The CDR3 DNA follows: TGCGCCAGCAGCGCGGGGGGACGGAGCTATGGCTACACCTTC. Its translation: CASSAGGRSYGYTF.

The chain recombines TRBV20-1 with TRBJ1-5; D call uncertain. The germline V gene has CDR1 DFQATT and CDR2 SNEGSKA (reference sequence). The ends were cut back, 3 bases at V and 0 bases at J, with 12 bases in the middle. This CDR3 is 15 amino acids long. The CDR3: CSASRAALSNQPQHF. DNA of the CDR3: TGCAGTGCTAGTCGTGCGGCGCTTAGCAATCAGCCCCAGCATTTT.

Points on this clone: In the same sample, other DNA sequences code for this CDR3. This chain connects TRBV6-5 to TRBJ1-2, with D maybe TRBD1 (6 bases). Trimming took off 7 bases at V and 7 bases at J, with 10 bases between the two ends. Germline V CDR1 and CDR2: MNHEY, SVGAGI. This CDR3 contains 11 residues. DNA for the CDR3: TGTGCCAGCACGGGGGGCTCTGGCTACACCTTC. It encodes CASTGGSGYTF.

This clone has more than one count but fewer than ten. Other DNA sequences in this specimen translate into the identical CDR3. The chain joins TRBV18 to TRBJ1-5, with D uncertain. Deletions cut 6 bases from V and 6 bases from J, with 15 bases between. Germline CDR1 reads KGHSH; CDR2 reads LQKENI. The length of the CDR3 is 14 residues. CDR3 sequence reads: CASSPDIVGQPQHF. CDR3 coding DNA: TGTGCCAGCTCTCCCGACATTGTGGGTCAGCCCCAGCATTTT.

This clone was counted between two and nine times. The V call is TRBV29-1, the J call TRBJ1-1; D is unresolved. V lost 3 bases and J 0 bases, leaving 14 bases between the germline ends. The CDR3 contains 15 residues. Germline CDR1 and CDR2: SQVTM and ANQGSEA. The CDR3 sequence is CSVEDYAPVNTEAFF. In nucleotides, the CDR3 is TGCAGCGTTGAGGACTACGCCCCGGTGAACACTGAAGCTTTCTTT. Filled out from reference TRBV29-1 and TRBJ1-1, the complete variable domain reads SAVISQKPSRDICQRGTSLTIQCQVDSQVTMMFWYRQQPGQSLTLIATANQGSEATYESGFVIDKFPISRPNLTFSTLTVSNMSPEDSSIYLCSVEDYAPVNTEAFFGQGTRLTVV.

The chain carries TRBV27 and TRBJ1-1; D remains ambiguous. Germline V gene data show CDR1 as MNHEY and CDR2 as SMNVEV (reference sequence). Trimming took off 10 bases at V and 5 bases at J, with 14 bases between the two ends. The CDR3 is 12 residues long. The CDR3 DNA reads as TGTGCCATCTACGGGGAAGGGACTGAAGCTTTCTTT. It encodes CAIYGEGTEAFF.

This chain connects TRBV7-9 to TRBJ1-1; tentative D call: TRBD1 (5 bases). Trimming took off 5 bases at V and 1 base at J, with 5 bases between the two ends. The CDR3 loop spans 12 amino acids. The germline gives CDR1 SEHNR, CDR2 FQNEAQ (reference sequence). CDR3 residues: CASSQGNTEAFF. DNA of the CDR3: TGTGCCAGCAGCCAGGGGAACACTGAAGCTTTCTTT.

This chain joins TRBV5-1 and TRBJ1-2; TRBD1 is a possible D gene (6 bases). Germline V gene data show CDR1 as SGHRS and CDR2 as YFSETQ. The V and J ends lost 3 bases and 2 bases respectively, with 14 bases between them. This CDR3 comprises 15 residues. The CDR3 protein is CASSWGHQGNYGYTF. The DNA for the CDR3 is TGCGCCAGCAGCTGGGGGCACCAAGGAAACTATGGCTACACCTTC.

This chain uses TRBV11-2 with TRBJ2-1, with D maybe TRBD2 (5 bases). Trimming cost V 3 bases and J 1 base, with 10 bases left between them. The CDR3 spans 15 residues. Per the germline V gene, CDR1 is SGHAT and CDR2 is FQNNGV. The CDR3 loop is CASSFSGSSYNEQFF. CDR3 DNA sequence: TGTGCCAGCAGCTTCAGCGGCTCTTCCTACAATGAGCAGTTCTTC.

This clone is a singleton in its sample. The V call is TRBV18, the J call TRBJ2-5; D perhaps matches TRBD1 (6 bases). Germline loops: CDR1 KGHSH, CDR2 LQKENI. The CDR3 totals 13 residues. V lost 6 bases and J lost 2, with 10 bases in between. The CDR3 region is CASSRGQQETQYF. The CDR3 DNA is TGTGCCAGCTCCCGCGGACAGCAAGAGACCCAGTACTTC.